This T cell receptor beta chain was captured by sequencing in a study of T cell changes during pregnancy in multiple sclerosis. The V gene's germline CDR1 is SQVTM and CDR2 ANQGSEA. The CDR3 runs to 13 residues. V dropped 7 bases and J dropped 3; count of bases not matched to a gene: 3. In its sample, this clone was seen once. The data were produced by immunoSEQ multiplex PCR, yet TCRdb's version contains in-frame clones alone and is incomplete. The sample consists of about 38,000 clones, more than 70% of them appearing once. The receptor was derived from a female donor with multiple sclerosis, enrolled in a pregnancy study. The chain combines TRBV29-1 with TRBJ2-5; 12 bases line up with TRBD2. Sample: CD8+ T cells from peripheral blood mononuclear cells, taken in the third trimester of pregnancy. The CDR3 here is CSAGLAGKETQYF. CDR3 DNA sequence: TGCAGCGCCGGACTAGCGGGAAAAGAGACCCAGTACTTC.